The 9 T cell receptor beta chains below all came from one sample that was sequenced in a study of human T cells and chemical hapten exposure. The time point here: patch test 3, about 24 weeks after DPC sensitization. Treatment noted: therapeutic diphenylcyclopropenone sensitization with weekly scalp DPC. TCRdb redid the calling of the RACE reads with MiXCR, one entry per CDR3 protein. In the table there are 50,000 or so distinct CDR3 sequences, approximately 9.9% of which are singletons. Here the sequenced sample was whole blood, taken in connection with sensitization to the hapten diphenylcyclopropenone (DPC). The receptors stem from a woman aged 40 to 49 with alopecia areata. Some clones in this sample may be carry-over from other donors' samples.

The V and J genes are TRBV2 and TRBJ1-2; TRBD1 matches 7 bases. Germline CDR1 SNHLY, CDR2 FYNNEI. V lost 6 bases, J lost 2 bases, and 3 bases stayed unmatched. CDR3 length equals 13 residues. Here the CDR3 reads CASRLQGNYGYTF. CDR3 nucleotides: TGTGCCAGCAGACTACAGGGGAACTATGGCTACACCTTC.

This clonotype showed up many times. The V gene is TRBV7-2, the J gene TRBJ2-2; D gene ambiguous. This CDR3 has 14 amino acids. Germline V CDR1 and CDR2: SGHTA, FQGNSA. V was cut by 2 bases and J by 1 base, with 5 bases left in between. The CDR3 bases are TGTGCCAGCAGCTTATCGGGGAACACCGGGGAGCTGTTTTTT. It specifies CASSLSGNTGELFF.

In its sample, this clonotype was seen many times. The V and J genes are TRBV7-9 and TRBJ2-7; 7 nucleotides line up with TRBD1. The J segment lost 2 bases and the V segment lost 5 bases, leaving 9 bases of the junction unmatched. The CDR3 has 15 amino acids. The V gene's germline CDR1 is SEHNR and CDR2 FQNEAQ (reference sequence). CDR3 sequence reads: CASSEGTESTYEQYF. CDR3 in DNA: TGTGCCAGCAGCGAAGGGACAGAAAGTACCTACGAGCAGTACTTC.

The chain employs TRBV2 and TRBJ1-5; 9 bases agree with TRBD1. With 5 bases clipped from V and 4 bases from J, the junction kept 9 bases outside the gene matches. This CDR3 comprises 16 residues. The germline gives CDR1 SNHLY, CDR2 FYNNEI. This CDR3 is CASSRQGDIGNQPQHF. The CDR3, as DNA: TGTGCCAGCAGTAGACAGGGGGATATAGGAAATCAGCCCCAGCATTTT.

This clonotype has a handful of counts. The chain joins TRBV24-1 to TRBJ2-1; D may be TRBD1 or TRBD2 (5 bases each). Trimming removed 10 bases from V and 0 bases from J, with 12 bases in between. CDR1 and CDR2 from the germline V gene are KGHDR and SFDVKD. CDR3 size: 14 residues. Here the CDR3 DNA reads TGTGCCACGGGGGTGGCGGGCTCCTACAATGAGCAGTTCTTC. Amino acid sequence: CATGVAGSYNEQFF.

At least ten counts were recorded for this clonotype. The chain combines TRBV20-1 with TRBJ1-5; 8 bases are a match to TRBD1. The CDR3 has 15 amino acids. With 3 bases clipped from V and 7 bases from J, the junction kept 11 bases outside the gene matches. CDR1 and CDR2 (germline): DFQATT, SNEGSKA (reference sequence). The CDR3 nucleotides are TGCAGTGCTAGTGGGAACAGGGGGTTGGGACAGCCCCAGCATTTT. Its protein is CSASGNRGLGQPQHF.

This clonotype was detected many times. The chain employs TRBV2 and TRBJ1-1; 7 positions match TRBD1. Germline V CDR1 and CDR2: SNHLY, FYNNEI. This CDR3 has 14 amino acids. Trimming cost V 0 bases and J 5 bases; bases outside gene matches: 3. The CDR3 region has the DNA TGTGCCAGCAGTGAAGCAGGGGGCCGGACTGAAGCTTTCTTT. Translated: CASSEAGGRTEAFF.

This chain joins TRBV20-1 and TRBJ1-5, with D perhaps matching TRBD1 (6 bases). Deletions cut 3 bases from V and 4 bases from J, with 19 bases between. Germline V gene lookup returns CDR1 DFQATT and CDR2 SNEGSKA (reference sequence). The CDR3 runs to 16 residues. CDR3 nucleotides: TGCAGTGCTAGGCCCTTGGGGGGGGCACGAAATCAGCCCCAGCATTTT. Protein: CSARPLGGARNQPQHF.

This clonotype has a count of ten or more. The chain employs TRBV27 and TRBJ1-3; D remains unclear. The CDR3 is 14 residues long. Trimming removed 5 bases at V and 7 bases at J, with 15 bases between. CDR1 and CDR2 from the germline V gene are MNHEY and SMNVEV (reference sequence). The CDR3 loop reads CASSPTAGFNTIYF. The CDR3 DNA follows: TGTGCCAGCAGTCCCACCGCGGGGTTTAACACCATATATTTT.